This record covers a single T cell receptor beta chain. In the authors' methods: Estimated nucleated cell counts came from reference gene primer amplification. The data were produced by immunoSEQ multiplex PCR, yet TCRdb's version contains in-frame clones alone and is incomplete. V and J calls and clone size are given by that table; D and trimming were obtained from the DNA. Counted here are fewer than 250,000 clones, about 83% occurring once; the ten biggest clones make up approximately 3.8%. This sample was included in a study of blood T cell repertoires in COVID-19. At the level of the study: T cells, B-cell-depleted T cells, or PBMCs provided the cDNA or gDNA that served as material.

The CDR3 length is 15 residues. The V and J ends lost 4 bases and 0 bases respectively, with 9 bases between them. CDR1 and CDR2 from the germline V gene are ENHRY and SYGVKD. The specimen sequenced was PBMCs or T cells enriched from blood (not recorded which). This chain uses TRBV10-3 with TRBJ2-2, with D possibly being TRBD2 (6 bases). The source of this sequence is a woman aged 40 to 55 who had been exposed to COVID-19. The CDR3 sequence is CAISGGVPNTGELFF. CDR3 nucleotide sequence: TGTGCCATCAGTGGGGGGGTGCCGAACACCGGGGAGCTGTTTTTT.